Below, 15 T cell receptor beta chains from the same sample are listed, as sequenced in a study of T cell repertoires in cytomegalovirus infection. One entry per CDR3 protein, called by TCRdb with MiXCR from the reads. Of approximately 910,000 distinct CDR3 sequences listed, approximately 32% are singletons. Their target antigens are unknown. The sample in question was cultured CD8+ T cells from PBMCs, obtained from culture after CMV antigen stimulation. These receptors were taken from a human donor in good health (CMV status not recorded). Some clones in this sample may be carry-over from other donors' samples.

The chain has TRBV7-8 and TRBJ2-7; D may be TRBD1 or TRBD2 (5 bases each). V lost 2 bases and J lost 4, with 12 bases in between. The CDR3 contains 14 residues. From germline, CDR1 is SGHVS and CDR2 FQNEAQ. The CDR3: CASSLYWGKYEQYF. CDR3 coding DNA: TGTGCCAGCAGCTTATACTGGGGGAAGTACGAGCAGTACTTC.

The sample holds a few counts of this clonotype. The gene calls are TRBV7-9 and TRBJ2-2; either TRBD1 or TRBD2 may supply D (5 bases each). V shed 6 bases and J shed 4 bases, with 18 bases lying between them. This CDR3 has 16 residues. Per the germline V gene, CDR1 is SEHNR and CDR2 is FQNEAQ (reference sequence). The CDR3 DNA sequence: TGTGCCAGCAGTTCCCATGAAGGGACGGGCACCGGGGAGCTGTTTTTT. This sequence encodes CASSSHEGTGTGELFF.

The chain recombines TRBV19 with TRBJ2-3, with D possibly matching TRBD1 (5 bases). Germline lookup yields CDR1 LNHDA and CDR2 SQIVND (reference sequence). Trimming left V 7 bases short and J 3 bases short, with 20 bases between. The CDR3 extends over 16 amino acids. The CDR3 coding sequence is TGTGCCAGTACCCCGACAGTTGGGTCTTGGACAGATACGCAGTATTTT. Its translation is CASTPTVGSWTDTQYF. The full variable domain, in which reference TRBV19 and TRBJ2-3 provide the parts outside the CDR3, is DGGITQSPKYLFRKEGQNVTLSCEQNLNHDAMYWYRQDPGQGLRLIYYSQIVNDFQKGDIAEGYSVSREKKESFPLTVTSAQKNPTAFYLCASTPTVGSWTDTQYFGPGTRLTVL.

The chain combines TRBV7-9 with TRBJ1-1; maybe TRBD1 (6 bases). Germline CDR1 is SEHNR and CDR2 is FQNEAQ (reference sequence). V was clipped by 5 bases and J by 6 bases, with 16 bases between them. The CDR3 length is 14 residues. The CDR3: CASSPQGLWAEAFF. Written as DNA, the CDR3 is TGTGCCAGCAGCCCACAGGGTCTATGGGCTGAAGCTTTCTTT.

This clonotype was seen more than once but under ten times. The genes are TRBV7-8 and TRBJ1-1, with D unresolved. Deletions cut 1 base from V and 3 bases from J, with 3 bases between. This CDR3 has 12 amino acids. CDR1 and CDR2 (germline): SGHVS, FQNEAQ. CDR3 residues: CASSLVHTEAFF. CDR3 sequence (DNA): TGTGCCAGCAGCTTAGTTCACACTGAAGCTTTCTTT.

The chain couples TRBV7-4 to TRBJ2-5; the D gene is possibly TRBD1 (5 bases). The CDR3 extends over 14 amino acids. With 3 bases removed from V and 5 bases from J, the gap between germline ends came to 13 bases. Germline lookup yields CDR1 SGHVT and CDR2 SQSDAQ. The CDR3 is CASSLLGVKETQYF. CDR3 in DNA: TGTGCCAGCAGCTTGCTAGGGGTGAAGGAGACCCAGTACTTC.

This rearrangement joins TRBV29-1 to TRBJ2-1, with a weak D call TRBD2 (7 bases). The V end lost 3 bases, the J end lost 6 bases, and 15 bases lay between the germline ends. CDR3 length equals 14 residues. The V gene's germline CDR1 is SQVTM and CDR2 ANQGSEA. CDR3 amino acids: CSVEGGDTSNEQFF. CDR3 sequence (DNA): TGCAGCGTTGAGGGGGGGGACACCTCCAATGAGCAGTTCTTC.

A remark on this clonotype: This may stem from a read error, because a much larger clone lies one nucleotide away. The chain carries TRBV7-8 and TRBJ1-1; 8 nucleotides agree with TRBD1. The CDR3 spans 15 residues. Trimming removed 7 bases from V and 5 bases from J; junction bases left unmatched: 12. Germline V CDR1 and CDR2: SGHVS, FQNEAQ. CDR3 residues: CASNHSSQGVTEAFF. The CDR3 DNA is TGTGCCAGCAACCATAGCTCACAGGGGGTTACTGAAGCTTTCTTT.

The rearrangement links TRBV20-1 to TRBJ1-4; D uncertain. With 6 bases removed from V and 0 bases from J, the gap between germline ends came to 11 bases. Germline V gives CDR1 DFQATT, CDR2 SNEGSKA (reference sequence). The CDR3 covers 14 residues. DNA for the CDR3: TGCAGTGCAACGGACGGTGCAACTAATGAAAAACTGTTTTTT. Amino acid sequence: CSATDGATNEKLFF.

This clonotype was seen at least ten times. This chain joins TRBV7-9 and TRBJ1-1; D not certain. V lost 1 base and J lost 1, with 7 bases in between. The CDR3 spans 14 residues. The germline V gene encodes CDR1 SEHNR and CDR2 FQNEAQ (reference sequence). The CDR3 DNA follows: TGTGCCAGCAGCTTAGTAAGGGAGAACACTGAAGCTTTCTTT. It codes for CASSLVRENTEAFF.

CDR3 DNA: TGTGCCAGCAGTGAAAGGGACCCGGCGTCTCGGGGGGCCAATGAGCAGTTCTTC. This codes for CASSERDPASRGANEQFF. The chain is built from TRBV6-1 and TRBJ2-1; D possibly corresponds to TRBD2 (7 bases). CDR3 length equals 18 residues. Trimming left V 2 bases short and J 6 bases short, with 23 bases between. The germline V gene encodes CDR1 MNHNS and CDR2 SASEGT.

The rearrangement links TRBV9 to TRBJ1-2; TRBD1 matches at 7 bases. The CDR3 extends over 14 amino acids. Germline V gene sequence: CDR1 SGDLS, CDR2 YYNGEE. The J segment lost 8 bases and the V segment lost 0 bases, leaving 7 bases of the junction unmatched. CDR3 DNA sequence: TGTGCCAGCAGCGTAGGAAAGGGGGCCAAAGGCTACACCTTC. This translates into CASSVGKGAKGYTF. Looking up the rest from reference TRBV9 and TRBJ1-2 gives the full variable domain: DSGVTQTPKHLITATGQRVTLRCSPRSGDLSVYWYQQSLDQGLQFLIQYYNGEERAKGNILERFSAQQFPDLHSELNLSSLELGDSALYFCASSVGKGAKGYTFGSGTRLTVV.

V and J are TRBV11-3 and TRBJ1-5, with D possibly being TRBD1 (5 bases). Germline lookup yields CDR1 SGHNT and CDR2 YENEEA. The V end lost 5 bases, the J end lost 0 bases, and 14 bases lay between the germline ends. The CDR3 extends over 16 amino acids. CDR3 amino acids: CASSPRQPASNQPQHF. The CDR3, as DNA: TGTGCCAGCAGCCCCCGACAGCCCGCTAGCAATCAGCCCCAGCATTTT.

The chain is built from TRBV6-2 or TRBV6-3 and TRBJ2-5; D is possibly TRBD1 (5 bases). This CDR3 is built from 15 residues. CDR1 and CDR2 (germline): MNHEY, SVGEGT. Trimming shortened V by 6 bases and J by 2 bases, and 16 bases separated the two germline ends. Here the CDR3 reads CASSTGARTQETQYF. As DNA, the CDR3 is TGTGCCAGCAGCACTGGGGCACGGACGCAAGAGACCCAGTACTTC.

The V call is TRBV3-1, the J call TRBJ2-2; 11 nucleotides match TRBD2. The germline gives CDR1 LGHDT, CDR2 YNNKEL (reference sequence). This CDR3 is built from 18 residues. The J segment lost 2 bases and the V segment lost 6 bases, leaving 11 bases of the junction unmatched. Written as DNA, the CDR3 is TGTGCCAGCAGACAAAGCCTAGCGGGGGGACTCAACACCGGGGAGCTGTTTTTT. It codes for CASRQSLAGGLNTGELFF.